These T cell receptor beta chains were read from a single sample in a study of neoadjuvant nivolumab and ipilimumab in lung cancer. The assay was immunoSEQ multiplex PCR, and TCRdb's table has in-frame clones only and misses some. The sample lists over 25,000 clones, about 83% occurring once. This sample comprised tumor tissue, obtained after neoadjuvant nivolumab, alone or with ipilimumab, at or shortly before surgery. The origin of the receptors is an adult with non-small cell lung cancer. The CDR3 runs from the conserved cysteine through the conserved F or W. The D gene is left open where the match is weak. Where a row states a size, it is once, few, many or the class of an expanded clone; other rows omit it.

d_call,v_call,clone_size,j_call,cdr3_nt,cdr3_aa
.,TRBV19,.,TRBJ2-3,TGTGCCAGTAGTAAACAGGCGACAGATACGCAGTATTTT,CASSKQATDTQYF
.,TRBV5-1,few,TRBJ2-2,TGCGCCAGCAGCCGAATTACAGGTGCGAACACCGGGGAGCTGTTTTTT,CASSRITGANTGELFF
TRBD1,TRBV4-1,.,TRBJ1-5,TGCGCCAGCAGCCTATGGACAGGGGCGGGTCAGCCCCAGCATTTT,CASSLWTGAGQPQHF
.,TRBV9,.,TRBJ1-2,TGTGCCAGCAGCCCCCCGCGGCACTATGGCTACACCTTC,CASSPPRHYGYTF
TRBD1,TRBV7-2,once,TRBJ1-2,TGTGCCAGCAGCTCTTCCGGGACAGATAACTATGGCTACACCTTC,CASSSSGTDNYGYTF
.,TRBV5-1,.,TRBJ2-1,TGCGCCAGCAGTCCGGGGCCTTCCTACAATGAGCAGTTCTTC,CASSPGPSYNEQFF
.,TRBV7-9,.,TRBJ1-1,TGTGCCAGCAGCCTCGAGACACCCAACACTGAAGCTTTCTTT,CASSLETPNTEAFF
.,TRBV7-2,.,TRBJ1-1,TGTGCCAGCAGCTTAGTGCCAGAGATGAACACTGAAGCTTTCTTT,CASSLVPEMNTEAFF
.,TRBV14,few,TRBJ1-6,TGTGCCAGCAGCCAAGATTTGAGTACCAATTCACCCCTCCACTTT,CASSQDLSTNSPLHF
TRBD1,TRBV4-2,.,TRBJ2-7,TGTGCCAGCAGCCAAACCACAGGGGGCTCCTACGAGCAGTACTTC,CASSQTTGGSYEQYF
.,TRBV10-3,few,TRBJ1-6,TGTGCCATCAGTGAGTCTCCTTTTGGGACGGATACTAATTCACCCCTCCACTTT,CAISESPFGTDTNSPLHF
.,TRBV29-1,.,TRBJ1-2,TGCAGCGTTGGCTTGGACAGTCGTTCTGCTCATGGCTACACCTTC,CSVGLDSRSAHGYTF
TRBD2,TRBV7-6,medium-sized,TRBJ2-3,TGTGCCAGCAGCTTATACTCCGGGAGGGCCGAAGATACGCAGTATTTT,CASSLYSGRAEDTQYF
TRBD1,TRBV28,.,TRBJ1-2,TGTGCCAGCAGTTTATACCGGGACAGGGGCTACACCTTC,CASSLYRDRGYTF
TRBD2,TRBV2,.,TRBJ2-2,TGTGCCAGCAGTGAGCGGGGGGGGGTCACCGGGGAGCTGTTTTTT,CASSERGGVTGELFF
.,TRBV28,.,TRBJ1-2,TGTGCCAGCAGTTCGGGAGGCCCTAACTATGGCTACACCTTC,CASSSGGPNYGYTF
.,TRBV6-5,.,TRBJ2-5,TGTGCCGTAACGGGGCAGCAAGAGACCCAGTACTTC,CAVTGQQETQYF